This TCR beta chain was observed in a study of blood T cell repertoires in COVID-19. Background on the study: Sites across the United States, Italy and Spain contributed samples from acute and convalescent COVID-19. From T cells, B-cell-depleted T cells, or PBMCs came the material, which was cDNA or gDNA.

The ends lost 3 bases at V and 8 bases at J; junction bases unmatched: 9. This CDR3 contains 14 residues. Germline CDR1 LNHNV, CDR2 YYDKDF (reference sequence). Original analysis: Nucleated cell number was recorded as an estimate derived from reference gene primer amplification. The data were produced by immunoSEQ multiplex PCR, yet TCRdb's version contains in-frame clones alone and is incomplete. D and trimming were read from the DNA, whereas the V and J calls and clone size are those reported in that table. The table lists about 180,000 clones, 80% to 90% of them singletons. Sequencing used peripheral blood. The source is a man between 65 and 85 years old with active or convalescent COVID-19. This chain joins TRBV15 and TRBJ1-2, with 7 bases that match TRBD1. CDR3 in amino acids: CATSSGTALGGYTF. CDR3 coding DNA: TGTGCCACCAGCAGCGGGACAGCCCTGGGGGGCTACACCTTC.